Following are 24 T cell receptor beta chains from one sample sequenced in a study of blood T cell repertoires in COVID-19. The data were produced by immunoSEQ multiplex PCR, yet TCRdb's version contains in-frame clones alone and is incomplete. This sample carries approximately 250,000 clones, approximately 85% of them seen once, and the ten largest clones take approximately 9.6%. Input material: PBMCs or T cells enriched from blood (not recorded which). The receptors originated from a woman between 45 and 65 years old with acute COVID-19.

The J gene is TRBJ1-4, the V gene TRBV30, with D tentatively TRBD1 (6 bases). There are 15 residues in the CDR3. Germline CDR1 GTSNPN, CDR2 SVGIG (reference sequence). Trimming took off 1 base at V and 8 bases at J, with 17 bases between the two ends. CDR3 sequence (DNA): TGTGCCTGGAGTGAATCGGGGGGCGCACCGGAAAAACTGTTTTTT. Amino acid sequence: CAWSESGGAPEKLFF.

The V and J genes are TRBV5-1 and TRBJ2-5; perhaps TRBD2 as D (5 bases). Trimming took 2 bases from V and 5 from J, leaving 16 bases between them. This CDR3 has 15 amino acids. CDR1 and CDR2 from the germline V gene are SGHRS and YFSETQ. The CDR3 spells CASSLRPAGGETQYF. The CDR3 region has the DNA TGCGCCAGCAGCTTAAGGCCGGCGGGTGGGGAGACCCAGTACTTC.

The chain is built from TRBV6-1 and TRBJ2-7, with 8 positions matching TRBD2. Unmatched junction bases numbered 4, after V lost 2 bases and J lost 1 base. This CDR3 has 15 residues. Germline CDR1 and CDR2: MNHNS and SASEGT. CDR3 protein: CASSEIAGSSYEQYF. CDR3 coding DNA: TGTGCCAGCAGTGAAATAGCGGGGTCATCCTACGAGCAGTACTTC.

CDR3 residues: CASVLQGSYNSPLHF. The CDR3 nucleotides are TGTGCCAGCGTACTGCAGGGATCCTATAATTCACCCCTCCACTTT. The rearrangement joins TRBV2 to TRBJ1-6, with D possibly TRBD1 on 5 matching bases. The ends were cut back, 8 bases at V and 1 base at J, with 12 bases in the middle. The CDR3 spans 15 residues. Germline V gene sequence: CDR1 SNHLY, CDR2 FYNNEI.

The chain uses TRBV7-2 and TRBJ2-1; 11 nucleotides line up with TRBD2. V lost 2 bases and J lost 9; bases outside the gene matches: 3. The germline gives CDR1 SGHTA, CDR2 FQGNSA. There are 14 residues in the CDR3. CDR3 sequence (DNA): TGTGCCAGCAGCTTAACTAGCGGGGGTGCTGAGCAGTTCTTC. Protein sequence: CASSLTSGGAEQFF.

This clone was seen a handful of times. This rearrangement joins TRBV7-9 to TRBJ1-3; tentative D call: TRBD1 (5 bases). V lost 6 bases and J lost 4, with 19 bases in between. The CDR3 consists of 16 residues. The germline V gene has CDR1 SEHNR and CDR2 FQNEAQ (reference sequence). In DNA form, the CDR3 reads TGTGCCAGCAGACAAGATCACTTGAAGGGGGGAAACACCATATATTTT. It is translated as CASRQDHLKGGNTIYF.

This chain links TRBV2 with TRBJ1-2, with 8 bases identical to TRBD1. Germline loops: CDR1 SNHLY, CDR2 FYNNEI. The CDR3 extends over 14 amino acids. The V segment lost 3 bases and the J segment 4 bases; nucleotides outside the gene matches: 4. The CDR3: CASSDTGQGYGYTF. In nucleotides, the CDR3 is TGTGCCAGCAGTGATACTGGACAGGGCTATGGCTACACCTTC.

The chain links TRBV19 to TRBJ2-7; possible D gene TRBD1, 5 bases. This CDR3 is 13 amino acids long. V shed 3 bases and J shed 5 bases, with 11 bases lying between them. Germline CDR1 is LNHDA and CDR2 is SQIVND (reference sequence). In DNA, the CDR3 is TGTGCCAGTAGTATTGGGGCCGGAGACGAGCAGTACTTC. It is translated as CASSIGAGDEQYF.

The CDR3 DNA is TGTGCCAGCCAGATGGGGGGCACCGGGGAGCTGTTTTTT. Encoded protein: CASQMGGTGELFF. The chain combines TRBV2 with TRBJ2-2; the D gene is possibly TRBD2 (6 bases). The V end was cut by 8 bases, the J end by 4 bases, with 11 bases between. The CDR3 runs to 13 residues. Per germline, CDR1 SNHLY and CDR2 FYNNEI.

The CDR3 coding sequence is TGTGCCAGCAGCTTTAAGGGGCTAGCCAAAAACATTCAGTACTTC. Translated: CASSFKGLAKNIQYF. The genes are TRBV5-6 and TRBJ2-4; D perhaps matches TRBD1 (5 bases). In germline, CDR1 is SGHDT, CDR2 YYEEEE. This CDR3 comprises 15 residues. Trimming pared 2 bases from V and 0 bases from J, leaving 9 bases between.

V and J are TRBV10-3 and TRBJ1-5, with 11 nucleotides matching TRBD1. The CDR3 consists of 16 residues. With V trimmed by 1 base and J by 4 bases, 3 bases remained unmatched. Germline CDR1 ENHRY, CDR2 SYGVKD. Here the CDR3 DNA reads TGTGCCATCAGTGAGTTGGGGACAGGGGGTAATCAGCCCCAGCATTTT. This translates into CAISELGTGGNQPQHF.

The rearrangement joins TRBV10-3 to TRBJ2-1; D possibly corresponds to TRBD1 (6 bases). The ends were cut back, 2 bases at V and 8 bases at J, with 22 bases in the middle. CDR1 ENHRY and CDR2 SYGVKD come from the germline V gene. The CDR3 spans 17 residues. The CDR3 DNA reads as TGTGCCATCAGTGAGAGTCCCACAGGGAATAGGTGGGATGAGCAGTTCTTC. Its protein is CAISESPTGNRWDEQFF.

This clone is a singleton in its sample. This chain joins TRBV29-1 and TRBJ2-1, with TRBD2 matching over 14 bases. The CDR3 runs to 19 residues. J was trimmed by 5 bases and V by 0 bases; bases with no gene match: 12. The germline V gene has CDR1 SQVTM and CDR2 ANQGSEA. In DNA form, the CDR3 reads TGCAGCGTTGAAGATCGCTTGTTGACTAGCGGGGGGGCCAACAATGAGCAGTTCTTC. Translating it yields CSVEDRLLTSGGANNEQFF.

In its sample, this clone was seen many times. V and J are TRBV25-1 and TRBJ1-1; no firm D call. Trimming left V 3 bases short and J 11 bases short, with 16 bases between. Germline CDR1 is MGHDK and CDR2 is SYGVNS. The length of the CDR3 is 13 residues. CDR3 DNA sequence: TGTGCCAGCAGTGAGAGCGGCGTCGGTTTTGCTTTCTTT. It encodes CASSESGVGFAFF.

As for this clone: This sample also contains other DNA sequences that code for the same CDR3. The chain links TRBV5-1 to TRBJ2-7; 12 bases are a match to TRBD2. The J segment lost 1 base and the V segment lost 3 bases, leaving 2 bases of the junction unmatched. Germline CDR1 reads SGHRS; CDR2 reads YFSETQ. CDR3 size: 15 residues. The CDR3 nucleotides are TGCGCCAGCAGCTCCGGACTAGCGGGATCCTACGAGCAGTACTTC. It translates to CASSSGLAGSYEQYF.

This clone was found many times. This rearrangement joins TRBV9 to TRBJ2-7; maybe TRBD2 (6 bases). V lost 1 base and J lost 1, with 15 bases in between. Germline V lookup: CDR1 SGDLS, CDR2 YYNGEE. The CDR3 has 16 amino acids. In nucleotides, the CDR3 is TGTGCCAGCAGCGTAAGTAGGCGGGAACATTCCTACGAGCAGTACTTC. This codes for CASSVSRREHSYEQYF.

The rearrangement links TRBV5-4 to TRBJ2-7; D is possibly TRBD2 (6 bases). Germline lookup yields CDR1 SGHNT and CDR2 YYREEE (reference sequence). V shed 4 bases and J shed 0 bases, with 14 bases lying between them. This CDR3 region has 15 residues. Here the CDR3 DNA reads TGTGCCAGCAGCCCCGGGGGTTTAAGCTCCTACGAGCAGTACTTC. As protein: CASSPGGLSSYEQYF.

The V call is TRBV29-1, the J call TRBJ1-1; 7 positions agree with TRBD1. This CDR3 is built from 16 residues. The V gene end was trimmed by 0 bases and the J gene end by 0 bases; junction bases not matched to a gene: 7. Germline values: CDR1 SQVTM, CDR2 ANQGSEA. CDR3 nucleotide sequence: TGCAGCGTTGAAGATCGCGGACAGGCAATGAACACTGAAGCTTTCTTT. Protein: CSVEDRGQAMNTEAFF.

The chain uses TRBV5-1 and TRBJ2-3, with 11 positions matching TRBD2. CDR1 is SGHRS, CDR2 YFSETQ, per germline. V gave up 4 bases and J gave up 2 bases; unmatched junction bases: 6. This CDR3 comprises 16 residues. The CDR3 loop reads CASSLGTSGNTDTQYF. The DNA of the CDR3 is TGCGCCAGCAGCCTCGGGACTAGCGGCAACACAGATACGCAGTATTTT.

This clone was detected a few times. Different DNA sequences within this sample yield the same CDR3. The chain couples TRBV5-1 to TRBJ2-2; TRBD2 matches at 10 bases. With 1 base clipped from V and 4 bases from J, the junction kept 7 bases outside the gene matches. Germline values: CDR1 SGHRS, CDR2 YFSETQ. The CDR3 has 17 residues. The CDR3 DNA reads TGCGCCAGCAGCTTGCTAGCGGGGGCCTCGGGCACCGGGGAGCTGTTTTTT. The encoded protein is CASSLLAGASGTGELFF.

V usage is TRBV6-5 and J usage is TRBJ2-7; 7 nucleotides agree with TRBD2. The germline V gene encodes CDR1 MNHEY and CDR2 SVGAGI. V lost 6 bases to trimming and J lost 5 bases; unmatched junction nucleotides: 10. The CDR3 is 14 amino acids. This CDR3 reads CASRLGGGLHEQYF. The DNA for the CDR3 is TGTGCCAGCAGGTTAGGCGGGGGTCTACACGAGCAGTACTTC.

This clone has just a few counts. This rearrangement joins TRBV29-1 to TRBJ1-3; 8 nucleotides line up with TRBD1. This CDR3 is 16 amino acids long. CDR1 and CDR2 from the germline V gene are SQVTM and ANQGSEA. Trimming removed 4 bases from V and 2 bases from J; junction bases left unmatched: 10. The DNA for the CDR3 is TGCAGCGTTGTAGGTATGGACAGGGTAGCTGGAAACACCATATATTTT. Its protein product is CSVVGMDRVAGNTIYF.

This sequence joins TRBV9 and TRBJ1-1, with TRBD1 matching over 8 bases. V trimming: 2 bases; J trimming: 6 bases; junction bases outside the gene matches: 9. Germline V gene lookup returns CDR1 SGDLS and CDR2 YYNGEE. This CDR3 comprises 15 residues. CDR3 coding DNA: TGTGCCAGCAGCGTCTCGCCAGGGGGCGCTTCTGAAGCTTTCTTT. It is translated as CASSVSPGGASEAFF. The entire variable domain, with the rest obtained from reference TRBV9 and TRBJ1-1, is as follows: DSGVTQTPKHLITATGQRVTLRCSPRSGDLSVYWYQQSLDQGLQFLIQYYNGEERAKGNILERFSAQQFPDLHSELNLSSLELGDSALYFCASSVSPGGASEAFFGQGTRLTVV.

The CDR3 DNA is TGTGCCAGCAGCTTAGGAGCTCCCTTCTACGAGCAGTACTTC. Translated, it gives CASSLGAPFYEQYF. This chain links TRBV7-2 with TRBJ2-7; D call uncertain. Per germline, CDR1 SGHTA and CDR2 FQGNSA. V lost 1 base and J 3 bases, leaving 10 bases between the germline ends. This CDR3 has 14 amino acids. Variable domain in full (rest from reference TRBV7-2 and TRBJ2-7): GAGVSQSPSNKVTEKGKDVELRCDPISGHTALYWYRQSLGQGLEFLIYFQGNSAPDKSGLPSDRFSAERTGGSVSTLTIQRTQQEDSAVYLCASSLGAPFYEQYFGPGTRLTVT.